A single sample is the source of the 27 T cell receptor beta chains below, sequenced in a study of blood T cells in healthy people across ages. Through a sample-barcoded 5' primer and a J-beta primer mix, a second PCR was run for about 7 to 12 cycles. TCRdb used MiXCR to reprocess the 5' RACE reads, holding one entry per CDR3 protein. The table records 550,000 to 750,000 distinct CDR3 sequences, roughly 21% of them present only once. Source material: blood. Every receptor here comes from a man aged 70 or older in good health.

This sequence joins TRBV7-2 and TRBJ2-5; 7 bases agree with TRBD2. The DNA matches TRBJ2-7 better at its end, which makes the J call doubtful. The CDR3 covers 13 residues. Germline V CDR1 and CDR2: SGHTA, FQGNSA. In nucleotides, the CDR3 is TGTGCCAGCAGCTTTGCGGGAGCGAACGAGCAGTACTTC. Protein product: CASSFAGANEQYF.

This chain links TRBV5-1 with TRBJ2-1; no reliable D call. This CDR3 spans 14 amino acids. Germline-derived CDR1 and CDR2 are SGHRS and YFSETQ. V was cut by 0 bases and J by 5 bases, with 9 bases left in between. CDR3 protein: CASSLDPGNNEQFF. Written as DNA, the CDR3 is TGCGCCAGCAGCTTGGATCCAGGAAACAATGAGCAGTTCTTC.

This clonotype appeared a few times. The rearrangement joins TRBV5-1 to TRBJ2-1, with TRBD2 matching over 10 bases. The junction had 11 bases not matched to a gene; V was cut back by 4 bases and J by 7 bases. The CDR3 is 16 residues long. In germline, CDR1 is SGHRS, CDR2 YFSETQ. DNA of the CDR3: TGCGCCAGCAGCCGTGCCCATTCTAGCGGGAGTAATGAGCAGTTCTTC. It codes for CASSRAHSSGSNEQFF.

This sequence joins TRBV6-2 or TRBV6-3 and TRBJ2-2; 9 nucleotides align to TRBD2. The CDR3 contains 16 residues. Trimming at V came to 5 bases and at J to 7 bases, leaving 11 bases not matched to a gene. CDR1 and CDR2 (germline): MNHEY, SVGEGT. This CDR3 is CASSPSREGLGGELFF. CDR3 nucleotide sequence: TGTGCCAGCAGTCCCTCGCGGGAGGGCCTTGGCGGGGAGCTGTTTTTT.

The chain's CDR3 is CASSISPGQGATEAFF. CDR3 DNA: TGCGCCAGCAGCATCTCGCCGGGACAGGGGGCGACTGAAGCTTTCTTT. This chain connects TRBV5-1 to TRBJ1-1; TRBD1 agrees at 12 bases. Unmatched junction bases numbered 9, after V lost 4 bases and J lost 5 bases. This CDR3 spans 16 amino acids. Germline V lookup: CDR1 SGHRS, CDR2 YFSETQ. Full variable domain (remainder filled in from reference TRBV5-1 and TRBJ1-1): KAGVTQTPRYLIKTRGQQVTLSCSPISGHRSVSWYQQTPGQGLQFLFEYFSETQRNKGNFPGRFSGRQFSNSRSEMNVSTLELGDSALYLCASSISPGQGATEAFFGQGTRLTVV.

J is TRBJ2-3 and V is TRBV20-1; tentatively, D is TRBD2 (6 bases). V lost 3 bases, J lost 2 bases, and 9 bases lay in between. Germline V CDR1 and CDR2: DFQATT, SNEGSKA (reference sequence). There are 13 residues in the CDR3. CDR3 residues: CSARREATDTQYF. CDR3 in DNA: TGCAGTGCTAGGAGGGAGGCCACAGATACGCAGTATTTT.

This clonotype was observed a few times. J is TRBJ2-1 and V is TRBV9, with 8 bases matching TRBD1. CDR3 length equals 15 residues. Germline loops: CDR1 SGDLS, CDR2 YYNGEE. V gave up 4 bases and J gave up 5 bases; unmatched junction bases: 8. The CDR3 bases are TGTGCCAGCAGCCCCCGGGACAGGTCGAACAATGAGCAGTTCTTC. Amino acid sequence: CASSPRDRSNNEQFF.

A remark on this clonotype: A much larger clone differs from this one at a single base, so this may be a read error. The gene calls are TRBV6-5 and TRBJ2-7; D possibly uses TRBD1 or TRBD2 (5 bases each). This CDR3 contains 14 residues. Trimming pared 6 bases from V and 2 bases from J, leaving 14 bases between. Germline-derived CDR1 and CDR2 are MNHEY and SVGAGI. The DNA of the CDR3 is TGTGCCAGCAGAGCCGGGGACGAAACCTACGAGCAGTACTTC. This sequence encodes CASRAGDETYEQYF.

This CDR3 reads CASSLARLAGDEQYF. CDR3 DNA: TGTGCCAGCAGCTTAGCGCGACTAGCGGGAGACGAGCAGTACTTC. The chain employs TRBV11-2 and TRBJ2-7; 12 bases align to TRBD2. After removal of 1 base from V and 5 bases from J, the junction contained 3 bases not matched to a gene. Germline V gives CDR1 SGHAT, CDR2 FQNNGV. The CDR3 totals 15 residues.

There are many counts of this clonotype. The rearrangement uses TRBV12-3 or TRBV12-4 and TRBJ1-1; D is perhaps TRBD1 (6 bases). The CDR3 runs to 14 residues. Between the trimmed V and J ends, which lost 5 bases and 4 bases, there was a span of 14 bases. The CDR3 loop reads CASSPVDRITEAFF. The CDR3 nucleotides read TGTGCCAGCAGTCCAGTCGACAGGATCACTGAAGCTTTCTTT.

V usage is TRBV2 and J usage is TRBJ2-7; D not certain. Between the trimmed V and J ends, which lost 4 bases and 4 bases, there was a span of 11 bases. The CDR3 spans 13 residues. Germline V gives CDR1 SNHLY, CDR2 FYNNEI. In DNA form, the CDR3 reads TGTGCCAGCAGTGTAATTACCGCATACGAGCAGTACTTC. As protein: CASSVITAYEQYF.

In its sample, this clonotype was seen a few times. One junction end disagrees with the germline gene, perhaps due to a read error. The V and J genes are TRBV3-1 and TRBJ2-3, with TRBD1 matching over 7 bases. Germline V gene data show CDR1 as LGHDT and CDR2 as YNNKEL (reference sequence). The CDR3 runs 16 residues. CDR3 nucleotides: TGTGCCGGCAGCCAAGAAGGGGGACAGAGCACAGATACGCAGTATTTT. This gives the protein CAGSQEGGQSTDTQYF.

This clonotype appeared many times. The chain has TRBV20-1 and TRBJ2-5; no firm D call. This CDR3 comprises 13 residues. Germline values: CDR1 DFQATT, CDR2 SNEGSKA (reference sequence). The germline V and J ends were trimmed by 4 bases and 4 bases, with 13 bases remaining between them. The CDR3 protein is CSAIKRPRETQYF. In DNA, the CDR3 is TGCAGTGCTATCAAGCGTCCTCGAGAGACCCAGTACTTC.

V and J are TRBV2 and TRBJ2-1; D is undetermined. The CDR3 is 13 amino acids. V was shortened by 5 bases and J by 6 bases, with 11 bases between the two germline ends. CDR1 and CDR2 (germline): SNHLY, FYNNEI. CDR3 DNA: TGTGCCAGCAGTTACGAGTTAATCAATGAGCAGTTCTTC. Its translation is CASSYELINEQFF.

This clonotype was detected many times. This chain connects TRBV12-3 or TRBV12-4 to TRBJ1-5; 12 nucleotides agree with TRBD1. J lost 3 bases, V lost 5 bases, and 5 bases had no gene match. This CDR3 has 16 residues. In nucleotides, the CDR3 is TGTGCCAGCAGTCCCCCGGGACAGGGGGCCAATCAGCCCCAGCATTTT. Protein: CASSPPGQGANQPQHF.

This clonotype was picked up a small number of times. DNA of the CDR3: TGTGCCAGCAGTGACTCCAGGGGGACTGAAGCTTTCTTT. It is translated as CASSDSRGTEAFF. V and J are TRBV6-4 and TRBJ1-1; 7 bases match TRBD1. Per germline, CDR1 MRHNA and CDR2 SNTAGT. CDR3 size: 13 residues. V shed 0 bases and J 5 bases; nucleotides not matched to a gene: 0.

The rearrangement links TRBV4-3 to TRBJ2-1; 11 bases map to TRBD2. The length of the CDR3 is 16 residues. Trimming removed 1 base from V and 10 bases from J; junction bases left unmatched: 9. Germline CDR1 reads LGHNA; CDR2 reads YSLEER. CDR3 residues: CASSQGTSGYGDEQFF. CDR3 DNA sequence: TGCGCCAGCAGCCAAGGGACTAGCGGGTACGGGGACGAGCAGTTCTTC.

The rearrangement joins TRBV9 to TRBJ2-2, with TRBD2 identical over 9 bases. This CDR3 comprises 15 residues. Germline assignment: CDR1 SGDLS and CDR2 YYNGEE. Trimming took 6 bases from V and 4 from J; bases not matched to a gene: 7. The CDR3 here is CASNPRGGATGELFF. CDR3 coding DNA: TGTGCCAGCAACCCGCGGGGGGGAGCCACCGGGGAGCTGTTTTTT.

This clonotype occurred many times. The V gene is TRBV2, the J gene TRBJ1-1; no reliable D call. Germline-derived CDR1 and CDR2 are SNHLY and FYNNEI. The length of the CDR3 is 13 residues. Between the trimmed V and J ends, which lost 2 bases and 0 bases, there was a span of 4 bases. The CDR3 protein is CASSEQLNTEAFF. The DNA for the CDR3 is TGTGCCAGCAGTGAACAGCTGAACACTGAAGCTTTCTTT.

This chain joins TRBV3-1 and TRBJ1-2; D is undetermined. Germline V gives CDR1 LGHDT, CDR2 YNNKEL (reference sequence). The V end was cut by 1 base, the J end by 5 bases, with 8 bases between. The CDR3 runs 13 residues. CDR3 sequence reads: CASSQGPVYGYTF. CDR3 in DNA: TGTGCCAGCAGCCAAGGCCCCGTTTATGGCTACACCTTC.

This rearrangement joins TRBV20-1 to TRBJ2-2; 11 nucleotides match TRBD2. The CDR3 covers 16 residues. Germline V gene lookup returns CDR1 DFQATT and CDR2 SNEGSKA (reference sequence). V gave up 3 bases and J gave up 0 bases; unmatched junction bases: 3. The CDR3 DNA reads TGCAGTGCTAGCCCGACTAGCGGGACGAACACCGGGGAGCTGTTTTTT. Translated: CSASPTSGTNTGELFF.

The genes are TRBV28 and TRBJ2-1; 8 bases line up with TRBD2. This CDR3 contains 17 residues. Trimming took 4 bases from V and 6 from J; bases not matched to a gene: 14. Germline V gives CDR1 MDHEN, CDR2 SYDVKM. The CDR3 sequence is CASSSETSVQSFNEQFF. The DNA for the CDR3 is TGTGCCAGCAGTTCGGAGACTAGCGTCCAAAGTTTCAATGAGCAGTTCTTC.

This clonotype appeared a few times. V is TRBV24-1 and J is TRBJ2-3, with 8 bases matching TRBD2. Germline trimming cut 3 bases from V and 4 bases from J; bases unmatched to any gene: 5. The CDR3 totals 15 residues. Per germline, CDR1 KGHDR and CDR2 SFDVKD. The CDR3 loop is CATSDPSGSADTQYF. For the CDR3, the DNA is TGTGCCACCAGTGATCCCAGCGGGAGTGCAGATACGCAGTATTTT.

This clonotype came up a few times. The rearrangement joins TRBV18 to TRBJ2-2; D might be TRBD1 (6 bases). CDR1 is KGHSH, CDR2 LQKENI, per germline. Trimming took 3 bases from V and 1 from J, leaving 9 bases between them. CDR3 length: 15 amino acids. CDR3 loop: CASSPGAGNTGELFF. The CDR3 nucleotides read TGTGCCAGCTCACCGGGGGCAGGGAACACCGGGGAGCTGTTTTTT.

In this sample, this clonotype turned up a few times. A much larger clone differs by one base, so this may be a read error. The chain employs TRBV7-6 and TRBJ1-4, with D tentatively TRBD1 (6 bases). The CDR3 is 14 amino acids. Germline V CDR1 and CDR2: SGHVS, FNYEAQ. For the CDR3, the DNA is TGTGCCAGCAGCTTGGGGGCTGTTAATGAAAAACCGTTTTTT. Its protein product is CASSLGAVNEKPFF.

In its sample, this clonotype was seen many times. The chain recombines TRBV27 with TRBJ1-2; D may be TRBD1 (5 bases). The CDR3 has 14 amino acids. Deletions cut 2 bases from V and 0 bases from J, with 7 bases between. Germline V gives CDR1 MNHEY, CDR2 SMNVEV (reference sequence). The CDR3 region has the DNA TGTGCCAGCAGTTTACGGGGGACTAACTATGGCTACACCTTC. Translating it yields CASSLRGTNYGYTF.

This clonotype turned up a few times. The J gene is TRBJ2-7, the V gene TRBV20-1; 12 bases align to TRBD2. This CDR3 region has 15 residues. V lost 6 bases to trimming and J lost 2 bases; unmatched junction nucleotides: 8. CDR1 and CDR2 (germline): DFQATT, SNEGSKA (reference sequence). CDR3 nucleotides: TGCAGTGCAACACAGACTAGCGGGGGTACCTACGAGCAGTACTTC. Translated, it gives CSATQTSGGTYEQYF.